The next 15 T cell receptor beta chains were all read from a single sample in a study of T cells in tumors and immune-related adverse events. Some clones are missing from TCRdb's copy, which holds only in-frame ones; the method was immunoSEQ multiplex PCR. The table lists some 11,000 clones, 85% to 95% of them singletons. Sample: lymph node tissue, taken from a patient treated with anti-PD-1 therapy. These receptors all come from a female donor with metastatic renal cell carcinoma.

The V gene is TRBV4-2, the J gene TRBJ2-4; 10 bases map to TRBD1. There are 21 residues in the CDR3. Germline CDR1 is LGHNA and CDR2 is YNFKEQ. Unmatched junction bases numbered 18, after V lost 4 bases and J lost 0 bases. The CDR3 region is CASSPKLSPGQGPLAKNIQYF. The DNA of the CDR3 is TGTGCCAGCAGCCCCAAGCTCTCCCCGGGACAGGGGCCCCTAGCCAAAAACATTCAGTACTTC.

The chain carries TRBV4-3 and TRBJ2-2, with 8 bases lining up with TRBD2. The CDR3 totals 15 residues. The junction had 3 bases not matched to a gene; V was cut back by 0 bases and J by 6 bases. Germline V gene sequence: CDR1 LGHNA, CDR2 YSLEER. The CDR3 nucleotides are TGCGCCAGCAGCCAAGATCGGGGGGGCTCCGGGGAGCTGTTTTTT. It yields the protein CASSQDRGGSGELFF.

The chain carries TRBV28 and TRBJ2-6, with 8 bases matching TRBD1. The ends lost 6 bases at V and 1 base at J; junction bases unmatched: 11. From germline, CDR1 is MDHEN and CDR2 SYDVKM. The CDR3 totals 18 residues. The CDR3 here is CASRGTGGIGSGANVLTF. For the CDR3, the DNA is TGTGCCAGCAGAGGAACAGGGGGTATAGGTTCTGGGGCCAACGTCCTGACTTTC.

A single count supports this clone. The V gene is TRBV7-2, the J gene TRBJ2-1; D not resolved. CDR1 and CDR2 from the germline V gene are SGHTA and FQGNSA. V was clipped by 5 bases and J by 5 bases, with 13 bases between them. The CDR3 length is 14 residues. This chain's CDR3 is CASSPRTRHNEQFF. The DNA for the CDR3 is TGTGCCAGCAGCCCACGGACCCGCCACAATGAGCAGTTCTTC.

This chain links TRBV19 with TRBJ1-5; D might be TRBD1 (5 bases). Germline V gene data show CDR1 as LNHDA and CDR2 as SQIVND (reference sequence). This CDR3 spans 16 amino acids. V lost 5 bases to trimming and J lost 2 bases, with 16 bases between them. The CDR3 spells CASSSQGSGGNQPQHF. In nucleotides, the CDR3 is TGTGCCAGTAGTTCCCAGGGCTCGGGAGGCAATCAGCCCCAGCATTTT.

The chain uses TRBV29-1 and TRBJ2-5, with 9 bases matching TRBD1. The V segment lost 4 bases and the J segment 5 bases; nucleotides outside the gene matches: 14. This CDR3 comprises 16 residues. Germline assignment: CDR1 SQVTM and CDR2 ANQGSEA. This chain's CDR3 is CSVVGTGLRPWETQYF. In DNA, the CDR3 is TGCAGCGTTGTCGGGACAGGGCTCAGGCCATGGGAGACCCAGTACTTC.

The chain carries TRBV10-3 and TRBJ2-2, with 8 nucleotides matching TRBD1. Germline-derived CDR1 and CDR2 are ENHRY and SYGVKD. J lost 1 base, V lost 3 bases, and 4 bases had no gene match. This CDR3 is 16 amino acids long. CDR3 bases: TGTGCCATCAGTGACATTGGGACAGGGAACACCGGGGAGCTGTTTTTT. Protein sequence: CAISDIGTGNTGELFF.

The chain has TRBV7-9 and TRBJ1-6; no firm D call. Looked up from germline, CDR1 is SEHNR and CDR2 is FQNEAQ (reference sequence). This CDR3 is built from 13 residues. V was cut by 4 bases and J by 10 bases, with 11 bases left in between. In DNA form, the CDR3 reads TGTGCCAGCAGCTCGGCCCCTAGATCACCCCTCCACTTT. Protein: CASSSAPRSPLHF.

V usage is TRBV27 and J usage is TRBJ1-2; 8 bases align to TRBD1. The CDR3 contains 15 residues. The germline gives CDR1 MNHEY, CDR2 SMNVEV (reference sequence). V was pared by 2 bases and J by 7 bases, with 9 bases of the junction left unmatched. The chain's CDR3 is CASSLKGQAVGGYTF. The CDR3 bases are TGTGCCAGCAGTTTAAAGGGACAGGCCGTAGGTGGCTACACCTTC.

The gene calls are TRBV30 and TRBJ2-1; tentatively, D is TRBD2 (6 bases). The CDR3 consists of 15 residues. V lost 0 bases and J lost 4, with 13 bases in between. Germline CDR1 GTSNPN, CDR2 SVGIG (reference sequence). The CDR3 DNA reads TGTGCCTGGAGTGTTGACGGGAGTACGTACAATGAGCAGTTCTTC. Translation gives CAWSVDGSTYNEQFF.

This sequence joins TRBV4-1 and TRBJ1-6, with 8 nucleotides matching TRBD1. The V gene's germline CDR1 is MGHRA and CDR2 YSYEKL. The CDR3 consists of 15 residues. V lost 0 bases to trimming and J lost 8 bases; unmatched junction nucleotides: 3. The chain's CDR3 is CASSQDRQGYSPLHF. As DNA, the CDR3 is TGCGCCAGCAGCCAAGATCGACAGGGGTATTCACCCCTCCACTTT.

The chain is built from TRBV19 and TRBJ1-2, with 8 bases matching TRBD1. With V trimmed by 5 bases and J by 7 bases, 6 bases remained unmatched. CDR3 length: 13 residues. CDR1 and CDR2 (germline): LNHDA, SQIVND (reference sequence). CDR3 sequence: CASSPDREGGYTF. Here the CDR3 DNA reads TGTGCCAGTAGTCCGGACAGGGAGGGTGGCTACACCTTC.

The chain combines TRBV11-2 with TRBJ1-6, with D uncertain. The V gene's germline CDR1 is SGHAT and CDR2 FQNNGV. Deletions cut 2 bases from V and 7 bases from J, with 9 bases between. The CDR3 has 14 residues. This CDR3 reads CASSLNSRNSPLHF. DNA of the CDR3: TGTGCCAGCAGCTTAAACAGCCGAAATTCACCCCTCCACTTT.

The V and J genes are TRBV9 and TRBJ2-7, with a tentative D call TRBD2 (5 bases). The length of the CDR3 is 16 residues. Germline loops: CDR1 SGDLS, CDR2 YYNGEE. V lost 1 base, J lost 0 bases, and 14 bases lay in between. This chain's CDR3 is CASSVTPSGSSYEQYF. The CDR3 bases are TGTGCCAGCAGCGTAACCCCGTCGGGAAGCTCCTACGAGCAGTACTTC.

This clone was seen just once. Here the CDR3 reads CASSYAGTSGRYEQYF. The CDR3 DNA is TGTGCCAGCAGTTACGCCGGGACTAGCGGGAGATACGAGCAGTACTTC. The chain joins TRBV6-5 to TRBJ2-7; 14 bases are shared with TRBD2. CDR3 length equals 16 residues. Germline V gene data show CDR1 as MNHEY and CDR2 as SVGAGI. V lost 2 bases to trimming and J lost 4 bases; unmatched junction nucleotides: 4.